This TCR beta chain was identified during a study of blood T cell repertoires in COVID-19. Study-level information: The study drew acute and convalescent COVID-19 samples from the United States, Italy and Spain. The analysed material was cDNA or gDNA that came from T cells, B-cell-depleted T cells, or PBMCs.

CDR3 length: 12 residues. Germline V gene lookup returns CDR1 SNHLY and CDR2 FYNNEI. V lost 4 bases and J lost 4, with 6 bases in between. In the original analysis: Amplification of reference gene primers was used by the study to estimate nucleated cell counts. The method was immunoSEQ multiplex PCR; TCRdb's version includes in-frame clones alone and lacks a portion of them. D and trimming come from the DNA, and the V and J calls and clone size come from that table. The top ten clones hold 35% of a sample with fewer than 20,000 clones, 80% to 90% of them seen once. The source is a man in his 70s in a cohort sampled during active COVID-19. The sequencing input was peripheral blood. This chain joins TRBV2 and TRBJ2-3, with D hard to call. CDR3 residues: CASSGVSDTQYF. CDR3 DNA: TGTGCCAGCAGTGGCGTGTCAGATACGCAGTATTTT.